The rows below give T cell receptor beta chains drawn from one sample of a study of T cells after yellow fever vaccination. TCRdb processed the 5' RACE reads anew with MiXCR; each CDR3 protein has one entry. This table holds fewer than 400,000 distinct CDR3 sequences, around 6.4% found once. Sequenced here: PBMCs, sampled 5 days after the yellow fever booster vaccination. These receptors were collected from a man aged 25-40 years who received the YFV17D yellow fever vaccine. The CDR3 runs from the conserved cysteine through the conserved F or W.

v_call,j_call,cdr3_aa
TRBV5-1,TRBJ2-7,CASSVGQSYEQYF
TRBV11-2,TRBJ2-5,CASSLLITSGRAAQETQYF
TRBV20-1,TRBJ2-3,CSAGGLAGAPGTDTQYF
TRBV5-5,TRBJ1-5,CASSFEQGGGQPQHF
TRBV12-3/TRBV12-4,TRBJ2-7,CASLRDAMSSYEQYF
TRBV6-1,TRBJ2-3,CASSPVGRDTQYF
TRBV12-3/TRBV12-4,TRBJ2-3,CASSLADSSTDTQYF
TRBV20-1,TRBJ2-1,CSATGTSGTYNEQFF
TRBV18,TRBJ1-4,CASSPSRTGEKLFF
TRBV3-1,TRBJ2-7,CASSQEHPGTQREQYF
TRBV5-1,TRBJ2-7,CASSLPAHEQYF
TRBV7-2,TRBJ1-5,CASSKDRDQPQHF
TRBV29-1,TRBJ1-2,CSIADRTNYGYTF
TRBV18,TRBJ2-7,CASSPGTGGIYEQYF
TRBV28,TRBJ2-7,CASKGSHYEQYF
TRBV18,TRBJ2-6,CASSPPYGANVLTF
TRBV9,TRBJ2-1,CASSVTVSGRASEQFF
TRBV5-1,TRBJ1-2,CASSYTGTVNYGYTF
TRBV5-1,TRBJ2-2,CASSRTAGVSTGELFF
TRBV2,TRBJ2-2,CASRPGENTGELFF
TRBV20-1,TRBJ2-7,CSARDPLGGPFAEQYF
TRBV5-5,TRBJ1-5,CASSLDRGAQPQHF
TRBV12-3/TRBV12-4,TRBJ2-6,CASSSRTGDLSGANVLTF
TRBV28,TRBJ2-7,CASRTGYHEQYF
TRBV4-1,TRBJ2-3,CASSQGETRRDSNTQYF
TRBV7-6,TRBJ2-5,CASSPGTSRLGETQYF
TRBV27,TRBJ2-7,CASSSSRSVEEYF
TRBV2,TRBJ2-1,CASRPHSGSYNEQFF
TRBV5-1,TRBJ2-7,CASSGNRDRGREQYF
TRBV29-1,TRBJ1-5,CSAGEGVNQPQHF
TRBV7-8,TRBJ2-5,CASSLTSGRRAWETQYF
TRBV28,TRBJ2-1,CASSLAARGFLNEQFF
TRBV20-1,TRBJ2-3,CSASGASGGTDTQYF
TRBV19,TRBJ2-1,CASKKESSYNEQFF
TRBV6-2/TRBV6-3,TRBJ2-1,CASGLQGNYNEQFF
TRBV7-2,TRBJ1-4,CASSFRGGAVEKLFF
TRBV20-1,TRBJ2-1,CSATGLDNEQFF
TRBV20-1,TRBJ1-1,CSARPTFLLNTEAFF
TRBV7-3,TRBJ2-5,CASSFTVQETQYF
TRBV20-1,TRBJ2-7,CSARERGASYEQYF
TRBV11-1,TRBJ2-7,CASNFRTGTGGPLQYEQYF
TRBV10-3,TRBJ2-1,CAVGTSGSLGEQFF
TRBV19,TRBJ2-7,CASNLGQGEQYF
TRBV7-2,TRBJ2-3,CASSSAGTTDTQYF
TRBV5-1,TRBJ2-5,CASTSAVETQYF
TRBV19,TRBJ2-1,CASSRAGGSYNEQFF
TRBV5-5,TRBJ2-6,CASSLEGILFGANVLTF
TRBV5-1,TRBJ2-1,CASSLADRRNEQFF
TRBV29-1,TRBJ1-1,CSVGVNLNTEAFF
TRBV12-3/TRBV12-4,TRBJ2-7,CASSLNERETMYEQYF
TRBV9,TRBJ1-3,CASSALPGSGNTIYF
TRBV12-3/TRBV12-4,TRBJ2-5,CTSSPARGMETQYF
TRBV6-6,TRBJ1-6,CASSYSTAAPLHF
TRBV5-1,TRBJ2-7,CASSSRLPPYEQYF
TRBV20-1,TRBJ2-5,CSARFRGLAKETQYF